This is a list of T cell receptor beta chains from one sample in a study of blood T cells in healthy people across ages. Via MiXCR, TCRdb re-called the 5' RACE reads, giving one row per CDR3 protein. This table has fewer than 900,000 distinct CDR3 sequences, around 46% appearing once. Sequencing was carried out using blood. The receptors were sampled from a woman aged 55 to 70 in good health. Both conserved end residues are part of each CDR3. D genes are given only for firm matches. Size values are once, few and many counts, or a class for expanded clones, and some rows have none.

>TRBV12-3/TRBV12-4|.|TRBJ2-2|few
TGTGCCAGCAGACATGAGCGAACCGGGGAGCTGTTTTTT
CASRHERTGELFF
>TRBV9|TRBD1|TRBJ1-5|few
TGTGCCAGCAGCGCCGAGGGGGCTAATCAGCCCCAGCATTTT
CASSAEGANQPQHF
>TRBV9|TRBD1|TRBJ1-2|few
TGTGCCAGCAGCGTGGGGACAGGAAGATATGGCTACACCTTC
CASSVGTGRYGYTF
>TRBV9|.|TRBJ2-1|many
TGTGCCAGCAGTACCACGTCCTACAATGAGCAGTTCTTC
CASSTTSYNEQFF
>TRBV7-6|.|TRBJ2-5|.
TGTGCCAGCAGCAACGCCATTCTAGGACAAGAGACCCAGTACTTC
CASSNAILGQETQYF
>TRBV7-3|TRBD2|TRBJ2-7|.
TGTGCCAGCAGCTTTAGCGGGGGGATGTCCTACGAGCAGTACTTC
CASSFSGGMSYEQYF
>TRBV12-3/TRBV12-4|.|TRBJ1-2|.
TGTGCCAGCAGTTTAGGCTCAGGGGCCTATGGCTACACCTTC
CASSLGSGAYGYTF
>TRBV4-1|.|TRBJ2-5|.
TGCGCCAGCAGCCAAGCTTGGCGGGGTCTTCAAGAGACCCAGTACTTC
CASSQAWRGLQETQYF
>TRBV27|.|TRBJ1-4|.
TGTGCCAGCACAAGGGGGGGCCCCACCGGCCTTAATGAAAAACTGTTTTTT
CASTRGGPTGLNEKLFF
>TRBV25-1|.|TRBJ2-6|few
TGTGCCAGCGGCTTTGGTACAGGGTCTGGGGCCAACGTCCTGACTTTC
CASGFGTGSGANVLTF
>TRBV28|.|TRBJ2-1|few
TGTGCCAGCAGTTTTACTGTAGGTGAGCAGTTCTTC
CASSFTVGEQFF
>TRBV4-3|.|TRBJ2-1|.
TGCGCCAGCAGCCAAGAGCAAGCGTCCCCCTACAATGAGCAGTTCTTC
CASSQEQASPYNEQFF
>TRBV20-1|.|TRBJ1-6|.
TGCAGTGCTCCCAGCGTGAGGGAAGGTAAGTCACCCCTCCACTTT
CSAPSVREGKSPLHF
>TRBV18|TRBD1|TRBJ2-7|.
TGTGCCAGCTCACCGTCCCCCGGGACAGGGGGCAACGAGCAGTACTTC
CASSPSPGTGGNEQYF
>TRBV11-3|.|TRBJ1-6|few
TGTGCCAGCAGCTTAGATCAGAATTCACCCCTCCACTTT
CASSLDQNSPLHF
>TRBV20-1|.|TRBJ2-1|.
TGCAGTTCTCCGGGATTCAGCTACAATGAGCAGTTCTTC
CSSPGFSYNEQFF
>TRBV7-3|.|TRBJ2-5|.
TGTGCCAGCAGCTTAACGCAGAAAGAGACCCAGTACTTC
CASSLTQKETQYF
>TRBV3-1|.|TRBJ2-7|.
TGTGCCAGCAGCCAAGAACACCAGGGGATTCAGTACTTC
CASSQEHQGIQYF
>TRBV30|TRBD2|TRBJ2-1|.
TGTGCCTGGAGACGGGGGGGAGCCTACAAGGAGCAGTTCTTC
CAWRRGGAYKEQFF
>TRBV9|.|TRBJ2-1|.
TGTGCCAGCAGCGCCCCCGTAACCTACAATGAGCAGTTCTTC
CASSAPVTYNEQFF
>TRBV4-3|.|TRBJ2-7|many
TGCGCCAGCAGCCATCGCTCGGGGCCCGACTACGAGCAGTACTTC
CASSHRSGPDYEQYF
>TRBV6-5|.|TRBJ2-7|.
TGTGCCAGCAGCCTTTGGGGGAAATCGGACGAGCAGTACTTC
CASSLWGKSDEQYF
>TRBV7-3|TRBD1|TRBJ1-1|.
TGTGCCAGCAGCCTACAACCCGGGACAGGGGGCGCAAGGACTGAAGCTTTCTTT
CASSLQPGTGGARTEAFF
>TRBV7-2|TRBD2|TRBJ2-1|many
TGTGCCAGCAGCTTAGTAGCGGGAAGGACCTACAATGAGCAGTTCTTC
CASSLVAGRTYNEQFF
>TRBV13|.|TRBJ2-7|.
TGTGCCAGCAGCTCACCCGCAGGCAATGAGCAGTACTTC
CASSSPAGNEQYF
>TRBV4-3|TRBD2|TRBJ2-1|few
TGCGCCAGCAGCCAAGATCTAGCGGGATACAGCTCCTACAATGAGCAGTTCTTC
CASSQDLAGYSSYNEQFF
>TRBV5-1|.|TRBJ2-5|many
TGCGCCAGCAGCAAGCTTACAGGGAGTCAAGAGACCCAGTACTTC
CASSKLTGSQETQYF
>TRBV29-1|TRBD1|TRBJ1-2|.
TGCAGCGCAAGACAGGGGGCGACTTCGGATGGCTACACCTTC
CSARQGATSDGYTF
>TRBV12-3/TRBV12-4|.|TRBJ1-5|.
TGTGCCAGCAGTTCCACAGGTGAGCCCCAGCATTTT
CASSSTGEPQHF
>TRBV10-3|.|TRBJ2-7|once
TGTGCCATCGGGCGGGACCCCGGGTACGAGCAGTACTTC
CAIGRDPGYEQYF
>TRBV2|.|TRBJ1-2|.
TGTGCCAGCAGTGAATCGGTGGGAGCAGGGCCTGGCTACACCTTC
CASSESVGAGPGYTF
>TRBV15|.|TRBJ1-4|.
TGTGCCACCAGCAGGGTGACAGCCTCGGTTGAAAAACTGTTTTTT
CATSRVTASVEKLFF
>TRBV21-1|.|TRBJ1-6|.
TGTGCCGGCAGCTCAAGAAGAGAAGGATCACCCCTCCACTTT
CAGSSRREGSPLHF
>TRBV5-1|TRBD2|TRBJ2-7|many
TGCGCCAGCAGCTCCTCACTAGCGGGAGGTTCCTACGAGCAGTACTTC
CASSSSLAGGSYEQYF